These T cell receptor beta chains were read from a single sample in a study of T cells in Graves' hyperthyroidism and ophthalmopathy. TCRdb re-analysed the multiplex PCR reads in MiXCR, keeping a single row per CDR3 protein. Seen here are 490,000 or so distinct CDR3 sequences, about 20% observed once, and the top ten hold around 54%. Sequencing was carried out using blood. The receptors were sampled from a woman aged 70-85 years with Graves' ophthalmopathy. Both conserved end residues are part of each CDR3. The order of the fields is J gene, clone size, V gene, D gene, CDR3 DNA, CDR3 protein. D genes are given only for firm matches. Expanded clones get a size class; other rows say once, few or many, or leave the size out.

>TRBJ2-1|.|TRBV11-3|TRBD2
TGTGCCAGCAGCACCGTGGCGGGAGCAGTCGGTGAGCAGTTCTTC
CASSTVAGAVGEQFF
>TRBJ2-3|.|TRBV6-2/TRBV6-3|TRBD1
TGTGCCAGCAGTATCGGACAGGGCTCAACAGATACGCAGTATTTT
CASSIGQGSTDTQYF
>TRBJ2-7|few|TRBV7-3|.
TGTGCCAGCAGCCCGAGGGGGGGCAAGGGCGAGCAGTACTTC
CASSPRGGKGEQYF
>TRBJ1-5|few|TRBV29-1|TRBD1
TGCAGCGTTGGAGGGGGCCATCAGCCCCAGCATTTT
CSVGGGHQPQHF
>TRBJ2-7|few|TRBV15|TRBD1
TGTGCCACCAGCAGAGATACGGGGACAGGGATCTACGAGCAGTACTTC
CATSRDTGTGIYEQYF
>TRBJ2-7|.|TRBV6-2/TRBV6-3|.
TGTGCCAGCACTCAATGGGGCGAGCAGTACTTC
CASTQWGEQYF
>TRBJ1-4|.|TRBV7-9|.
TGTGCCAGCAGCACAGGGTCCAGCGTGCATGAAAAACTGTTTTTT
CASSTGSSVHEKLFF
>TRBJ2-3|many|TRBV20-1|.
TGCAGTGCTAGTGTCGATACGCAGTATTTT
CSASVDTQYF
>TRBJ1-2|many|TRBV28|.
TGTGCCAGCAGTGCACAGGGAGTCAAAGGCTACACCTTC
CASSAQGVKGYTF
>TRBJ1-1|.|TRBV20-1|.
TGCAGTGCTAGAGTCCCAGGGTGGGACACTGAAGCTTTCTTT
CSARVPGWDTEAFF
>TRBJ2-2|.|TRBV6-2/TRBV6-3|.
TGTGCCAGCAGCCTACAGGGCTGGGGGACCGGGGAGCTGTTTTTT
CASSLQGWGTGELFF
>TRBJ1-2|many|TRBV3-1|.
TGTGCCAGCAGCCAAGATATGGGGCAGTCGTATGGCTACACCTTC
CASSQDMGQSYGYTF
>TRBJ2-2|few|TRBV10-3|TRBD1
TGTGCCACCAGATGGACAGGGGTTAACACCGGGGAGCTGTTTTTT
CATRWTGVNTGELFF
>TRBJ1-1|many|TRBV7-2|TRBD1
TGTGCCAGCAGTCTGGACAGGAAGAACACTGAAGCTTTCTTT
CASSLDRKNTEAFF
>TRBJ1-2|many|TRBV7-2|.
TGTGCCAGCAGCCGGGGTGAGGCTGGCTACACCTTC
CASSRGEAGYTF
>TRBJ1-4|.|TRBV7-3|.
TGTGCCAGCAGCTTAATTTCGATTAAGCTTCTCGGACGGCGGATGAGAGGTGAAAAACTGTTTTTT
CASSLISIKLLGRRMRGEKLFF
>TRBJ1-2|.|TRBV3-1|.
TGTGCCAGCAGCCAAGAGTTTGGGAGAAATAGTGGCTACACCTTC
CASSQEFGRNSGYTF
>TRBJ2-7|many|TRBV27|.
TGTGCCAGCAGTTTAACCCCTTCCTACGAGCAGTACTTC
CASSLTPSYEQYF
>TRBJ2-3|.|TRBV10-3|TRBD2
TGTGCCATCAGTCCTAGCGGGAGCACAGATACGCAGTATTTT
CAISPSGSTDTQYF
>TRBJ2-7|few|TRBV6-1|.
TGTGCCAGCAGCTCTAGCGCACAAACCTACGAGCAGTACTTC
CASSSSAQTYEQYF
>TRBJ1-3|.|TRBV18|.
TGTGCCAGCTCACCGAATGGTGGAAACACCATATATTTT
CASSPNGGNTIYF
>TRBJ2-2|many|TRBV7-9|.
TGTGCCAGCAGCTTAGCGTCAGGGAACACCGGGGAGCTGTTTTTT
CASSLASGNTGELFF
>TRBJ1-4|many|TRBV6-1|.
TGTGCCAGCAGTCTCTTCACCGGGGTGGGTGAAAAACTGTTTTTT
CASSLFTGVGEKLFF
>TRBJ2-5|.|TRBV9|.
TGTGCCAGCAGCGTAGCAGCGGATGGATCGGTGGAGTACTTC
CASSVAADGSVEYF
>TRBJ1-5|once|TRBV6-5|.
TGTGCCAGCAGTTATCGAGGCGGGCAGCCCCAGCATTTT
CASSYRGGQPQHF
>TRBJ2-5|few|TRBV30|.
TGTGCCTGGAGTTCAATGGGTTCCCAAGAGACCCAGTACTTC
CAWSSMGSQETQYF
>TRBJ2-1|few|TRBV19|.
TGTGCCAGTAGTATGGCAGATCCGAACTACAATGAGCAGTTCTTC
CASSMADPNYNEQFF
>TRBJ2-1|many|TRBV2|TRBD1
TGTGCCAGCTCGGACAGGGCGCACAATGAGCAGTTCTTC
CASSDRAHNEQFF
>TRBJ2-3|few|TRBV15|.
TGTGCCACCAGCAGAGAGTGGGACAACACAGATACGCAGTATTTT
CATSREWDNTDTQYF
>TRBJ2-1|many|TRBV5-1|.
TGCGCCAGCAGCTTGGCGGAGGGGGGCAATGAGCAGTTCTTC
CASSLAEGGNEQFF
>TRBJ1-2|few|TRBV16|TRBD1
TGTGCCGGACAGGGCACCGACTATGGCTACACCTTC
CAGQGTDYGYTF
>TRBJ2-3|many|TRBV7-3|TRBD2
TGTGCCAGCAGCGCAGGACTAGCGGGAGGGTTAGATACGCAGTATTTT
CASSAGLAGGLDTQYF
>TRBJ2-7|.|TRBV15|.
TGTGCCACCAGCAGAGGATGGATGGGGGCTAGCTCCTACAAGCAGTACTTC
CATSRGWMGASSYKQYF
>TRBJ2-1|.|TRBV24-1|.
TGTGCCACCAGTGACGTAGGCGGGTCGGCCTCCTACAATGAGCAGTTCTTC
CATSDVGGSASYNEQFF
>TRBJ1-6|.|TRBV30|.
TGTGCCTGGAGCCTCTGGGGGCCAAACAATTCACCCCTCCACTTT
CAWSLWGPNNSPLHF
>TRBJ2-7|few|TRBV28|.
TGTGCCAGCAGGACCGGACGCCACGAGCAGTACTTC
CASRTGRHEQYF
>TRBJ2-7|.|TRBV3-1|TRBD1
TGTGCCAGCAGCCGAGGTGGGACAGGAACCTACGAGCAGTACTTC
CASSRGGTGTYEQYF
>TRBJ2-1|.|TRBV10-3|.
TGTGCCATCAGTGATCGTAGCACCTACAATGAGCAGTTCTTC
CAISDRSTYNEQFF
>TRBJ2-2|.|TRBV3-1|.
TGTGCCAGCAGCCATCAGGGTGCCACCGGGGAGCTGTTTTTT
CASSHQGATGELFF
>TRBJ2-2|many|TRBV11-2|.
TGTGCCACGACGGGCACCAACACCGGGGAGCTGTTTTTT
CATTGTNTGELFF
>TRBJ2-1|few|TRBV3-1|TRBD2
TGTGCCAGCAGAGCAAAAAGCGGGAGCTCCTACAATGAGCAGTTCTTC
CASRAKSGSSYNEQFF
>TRBJ1-5|many|TRBV27|.
TGTGCCAGCAGTTTACCAGGGGTTCAGCCCCAGCATTTT
CASSLPGVQPQHF
>TRBJ2-1|.|TRBV6-1|TRBD2
TGTGCCAGCAGTTCCGCCGCGGCGGGAGAATCCAATGAGCAGTTCTTC
CASSSAAAGESNEQFF
>TRBJ2-1|many|TRBV2|TRBD2
TGTGCCAGCAGTGTCATTAGCGGGAGCTACAATGAGCAGTTCTTC
CASSVISGSYNEQFF
>TRBJ2-7|few|TRBV7-9|TRBD2
TGTGCCAGCAGCCTACTAGCGGGAGCCTACGAGCAGTACTTC
CASSLLAGAYEQYF
>TRBJ2-7|.|TRBV2|TRBD1
TGTGCCAGCAGTGTTACAGGGGCGTACTGCGAGCAGTACTTC
CASSVTGAYCEQYF
>TRBJ2-3|many|TRBV12-3/TRBV12-4|.
TGTGCCAGCAGCGACGGGGGCGTCACAGATACGCAGTATTTT
CASSDGGVTDTQYF
>TRBJ1-4|few|TRBV6-1|.
TGTGCCAGCAACCCGGCCTATGCTAATGAAAAACTGTTTTTT
CASNPAYANEKLFF
>TRBJ2-1|.|TRBV7-2|TRBD2
TGTGCCAGCAGCTTAGTCCTCACTAGCGGGAGCATGGGTATTTCCTACAATGAGCAGTTCTTC
CASSLVLTSGSMGISYNEQFF
>TRBJ2-3|.|TRBV30|.
TGTGCCTGGGACATTGCGACAGATACGCAGTATTTT
CAWDIATDTQYF
>TRBJ1-1|few|TRBV6-2/TRBV6-3|.
TGTGCCAGCAGTTACTTGGCATTTTCTATGAACACTGAAGCTTTCTTT
CASSYLAFSMNTEAFF
>TRBJ2-2|many|TRBV7-2|TRBD2
TGTGCCAGCAGCACCCAAGCGGGAGGCGGCACCGGGGAGCTGTTTTTT
CASSTQAGGGTGELFF
>TRBJ1-2|.|TRBV27|.
TGTGCCAGCAGTTTTAGGGAAACCAACTATGGCTACACCTTC
CASSFRETNYGYTF
>TRBJ1-2|few|TRBV20-1|.
TGCAGTGCCCGGACAGAAATGAACTATGGCTACACCTTC
CSARTEMNYGYTF
>TRBJ2-5|few|TRBV20-1|.
TGCAGTGCTTTACCCGGGACTGCTCATAGGACCCAGTACTTC
CSALPGTAHRTQYF
>TRBJ2-1|.|TRBV25-1|.
TGTGCCAGCAGTGAATTTGTGAGTGCATCCTACAATGAGCAGTTCTTC
CASSEFVSASYNEQFF
>TRBJ2-7|many|TRBV5-8|TRBD1
TGTGCCAGCAGGTCAAGACAGGGGGCCTACGAGCAGTACTTC
CASRSRQGAYEQYF
>TRBJ2-1|many|TRBV28|.
TGTGCCAGCAGTTTACCCGACCGCTACAATGAGCAGTTCTTC
CASSLPDRYNEQFF
>TRBJ2-3|.|TRBV5-6|.
TGTGCCAGCAGCTTGGGCCAGGACACAGATACGCAGTATTTT
CASSLGQDTDTQYF
>TRBJ1-2|.|TRBV30|TRBD1
TGTGCCTGGAGTGGGACAGGGGGCAAACATATCTATGGCTACACCTTC
CAWSGTGGKHIYGYTF